This TCR beta chain was documented in a study of graft-versus-host responses after intestinal transplantation. Trimming pared 4 bases from V and 2 bases from J, leaving 13 bases between. The CDR3 runs to 14 residues. Germline V gives CDR1 SGHRS, CDR2 YFSETQ. Libraries were prepared by immunoSEQ multiplex PCR; TCRdb keeps only in-frame clonotypes and omits some of them. The table lists about 45,000 clones, around nine tenths of them singletons. V usage is TRBV5-1 and J usage is TRBJ2-7; D perhaps matches TRBD1 (6 bases). The receptor's source is a human patient who received an intestinal transplant, so some T cells may come from the graft donor. The input for sequencing was PBMCs, taken 524 days after transplant. CDR3 nucleotides: TGCGCCAGCAGCAATGGACAGACTCCCTACGAGCAGTACTTC. It is translated as CASSNGQTPYEQYF.